A selection of T cell receptor beta chains follows, all from one sample in a study of human T cells and chemical hapten exposure. TCRdb re-called the RACE reads through MiXCR, storing one row per CDR3 protein. The data show 150,000 to 200,000 distinct CDR3 sequences, with roughly 26% seen just once and roughly 2% held by the top ten. The source was whole blood, collected in connection with sensitization to the hapten diphenylcyclopropenone (DPC). The source of these receptors is a young woman with alopecia areata. Some clones in this sample may be carry-over from other donors' samples. Each CDR3 is given with its conserved first and last residue. Fields, in order: CDR3 length, J gene, V gene, CDR3 protein.

13 | TRBJ2-1 | TRBV11-3 | CASSQRGSAEQFF
15 | TRBJ1-4 | TRBV7-2 | CASSKAYRGGEKLFF
13 | TRBJ2-3 | TRBV6-4 | CASALGGGGTQYF
13 | TRBJ2-2 | TRBV24-1 | CATGTSRAGELFF
13 | TRBJ2-2 | TRBV7-9 | CASSLLNTGELFF
15 | TRBJ1-5 | TRBV7-2 | CASSSLGSGNQPQHF
15 | TRBJ2-1 | TRBV7-9 | CASSLARQFYNEQFF
14 | TRBJ1-2 | TRBV4-2 | CASSQDRTGRGYTF
14 | TRBJ2-3 | TRBV24-1 | CATRRTASTDTQYF
15 | TRBJ1-4 | TRBV5-1 | CASSYRQGTNEKLFF
14 | TRBJ1-5 | TRBV6-6 | CASSYSGPDQPQHF
14 | TRBJ2-1 | TRBV10-3 | CAISESPGTGEQFF
14 | TRBJ2-3 | TRBV20-1 | CSAPVGGGGNTQYF
15 | TRBJ2-3 | TRBV20-1 | CSASRAGDPTDTQYF
11 | TRBJ2-1 | TRBV29-1 | CSVGRVGEQFF
16 | TRBJ2-2 | TRBV7-2 | CASSPDLQGAVGELFF
15 | TRBJ2-7 | TRBV4-1 | CASSQETGGVYEQYF
13 | TRBJ2-5 | TRBV20-1 | CSALGGLQETQYF
15 | TRBJ2-1 | TRBV19 | CASSQTPSSYNEQFF
13 | TRBJ1-1 | TRBV12-3/TRBV12-4 | CASNTRGDTEAFF
15 | TRBJ1-2 | TRBV7-8 | CASSPPRGLGYGYTF
14 | TRBJ2-7 | TRBV5-6 | CASSPGLSSYEQYF